These 20 T cell receptor beta chains were sequenced from one sample in a study of T cells in Graves' hyperthyroidism and ophthalmopathy. Authors of the study amplified TCR beta CDR3 regions from RNA transcripts. HTBI primers were the set used in a first-round RT-PCR of the TCR CDR3. TCRdb recomputed calls from the multiplex PCR reads with MiXCR, one row per CDR3 protein. The sample lists 730,000 or so distinct CDR3 sequences; around 19% were seen once. Sequences were obtained from blood. These receptors all come from a woman aged 50 to 65 with Graves' hyperthyroidism that later progressed to Graves' ophthalmopathy.

J is TRBJ1-5 and V is TRBV6-1; perhaps TRBD1 as D (6 bases). This CDR3 comprises 14 residues. Per germline, CDR1 MNHNS and CDR2 SASEGT. V was shortened by 7 bases and J by 5 bases, with 15 bases between the two germline ends. CDR3 protein: CASNQVGGYQPQHF. In nucleotides, the CDR3 is TGTGCCAGCAATCAGGTGGGGGGCTATCAGCCCCAGCATTTT.

The V call is TRBV5-4, the J call TRBJ2-4, with TRBD2 matching 7 bases. The junction had 4 bases not matched to a gene; V was cut back by 1 base and J by 0 bases. The CDR3 has 16 residues. Germline loops: CDR1 SGHNT, CDR2 YYREEE (reference sequence). The CDR3 DNA is TGTGCCAGCAGCTTGCCCGGGGAGGGAGCCAAAAACATTCAGTACTTC. It codes for CASSLPGEGAKNIQYF.

The table lists this clonotype with many counts. V is TRBV5-1 and J is TRBJ1-2; D gene unclear. Germline V gives CDR1 SGHRS, CDR2 YFSETQ. CDR3 length equals 14 residues. V lost 4 bases and J 0 bases, leaving 10 bases between the germline ends. The CDR3 nucleotides are TGCGCCAGCAGCGGCTCCCAAACTAACTATGGCTACACCTTC. Amino acids: CASSGSQTNYGYTF.

This clonotype has a count of ten or more. V gene TRBV11-2 combines with J gene TRBJ1-6; a weak D match, TRBD1 (6 bases). The CDR3 totals 14 residues. Germline V gene sequence: CDR1 SGHAT, CDR2 FQNNGV. Trimming removed 2 bases from V and 7 bases from J, with 9 bases in between. The CDR3 reads CASSLRQGNSPLHF. For the CDR3, the DNA is TGTGCCAGCAGCTTAAGGCAGGGGAATTCACCCCTCCACTTT.

This clonotype was observed a handful of times. This chain links TRBV18 with TRBJ2-2, with TRBD2 as a possible D gene (5 bases). The V end lost 3 bases, the J end lost 5 bases, and 10 bases lay between the germline ends. Germline assignment: CDR1 KGHSH and CDR2 LQKENI. There are 14 residues in the CDR3. In nucleotides, the CDR3 is TGTGCCAGCTCACCCGTAAGCGGTACCGGGGAGCTGTTTTTT. Translation gives CASSPVSGTGELFF.

This clonotype came up a few times. The CDR3 loop is CASEDRLQETQYF. DNA for the CDR3: TGTGCCAGCGAGGACAGGCTCCAAGAGACCCAGTACTTC. The rearrangement joins TRBV2 to TRBJ2-5; 7 bases match TRBD1. V trimming: 8 bases; J trimming: 1 base; junction bases outside the gene matches: 4. CDR1 is SNHLY, CDR2 FYNNEI, per germline. The CDR3 is 13 residues long.

This clonotype was counted many times. The rearrangement uses TRBV3-1 and TRBJ1-1; 7 bases agree with TRBD1. The CDR3 runs to 14 residues. V was clipped by 1 base and J by 1 base; unmatched bases: 0. In germline, CDR1 is LGHDT, CDR2 YNNKEL (reference sequence). CDR3 protein: CASSQGDRNTEAFF. DNA for the CDR3: TGTGCCAGCAGCCAAGGGGACAGGAACACTGAAGCTTTCTTT.

This clonotype occurred a few times. The rearrangement uses TRBV20-1 and TRBJ2-3; 8 bases fit TRBD2. This CDR3 comprises 17 residues. Losses at the gene ends were 0 bases for V and 5 bases for J; bases not matched to a gene: 13. Germline CDR1 is DFQATT and CDR2 is SNEGSKA (reference sequence). In DNA form, the CDR3 reads TGCAGTGCTAGAGAGATTAGGTCGGGGGGGCCGGGAGATACGCAGTATTTT. Protein: CSAREIRSGGPGDTQYF.

This clonotype was observed at least ten times. The chain employs TRBV7-9 and TRBJ1-1, with D tentatively TRBD1 (5 bases). V shed 2 bases and J shed 6 bases, with 16 bases lying between them. This CDR3 spans 15 amino acids. From germline, CDR1 is SEHNR and CDR2 FQNEAQ (reference sequence). This CDR3 is CASSLSPGGVAEAFF. The CDR3 region has the DNA TGTGCCAGCAGCTTATCGCCGGGGGGTGTAGCTGAAGCTTTCTTT.

This clonotype occurred a few times. The V call is TRBV6-1, the J call TRBJ1-6; D is perhaps TRBD1 (6 bases). The V gene lost 2 bases and the J gene lost 8 bases, with 10 bases spanning the gap. CDR3 size: 14 residues. Germline CDR1 is MNHNS and CDR2 is SASEGT. The CDR3 DNA is TGTGCCAGCAGTGAATCTGCAGGGGATTCACCCCTCCACTTT. It yields the protein CASSESAGDSPLHF.

The V call is TRBV5-1, the J call TRBJ2-7; TRBD2 agrees at 7 bases. CDR3 size: 14 residues. The trim removed 4 bases at V and 4 bases at J, leaving 8 bases unmatched. Germline V gene lookup returns CDR1 SGHRS and CDR2 YFSETQ. As DNA, the CDR3 is TGCGCCAGCAGCACCCTAGCGGACCTTTACGAGCAGTACTTC. Its translation is CASSTLADLYEQYF. Variable domain in full (rest from reference TRBV5-1 and TRBJ2-7): KAGVTQTPRYLIKTRGQQVTLSCSPISGHRSVSWYQQTPGQGLQFLFEYFSETQRNKGNFPGRFSGRQFSNSRSEMNVSTLELGDSALYLCASSTLADLYEQYFGPGTRLTVT.

The CDR3 DNA follows: TGTGCCAGCAGCCAAGATTGGGGGTACACTGAAGCTTTCTTT. Translation gives CASSQDWGYTEAFF. The chain links TRBV3-1 to TRBJ1-1, with D maybe TRBD1 (5 bases). CDR1 is LGHDT and CDR2 is YNNKEL in the germline V gene (reference sequence). Trimming took 0 bases from V and 3 from J, leaving 8 bases between them. This CDR3 contains 14 residues.

This chain links TRBV9 with TRBJ2-2, with D maybe TRBD2 (6 bases). CDR3 length: 19 residues. V lost 5 bases, J lost 1 base, and 24 bases lay in between. Germline V gene lookup returns CDR1 SGDLS and CDR2 YYNGEE. The CDR3, as DNA: TGTGCCAGCAGTCTCCAATCTTCTTTCGGGGGAAGGAACACCGGGGAGCTGTTTTTT. This translates into CASSLQSSFGGRNTGELFF. The full variable domain, with the rest looked up from reference TRBV9 and TRBJ2-2, is DSGVTQTPKHLITATGQRVTLRCSPRSGDLSVYWYQQSLDQGLQFLIQYYNGEERAKGNILERFSAQQFPDLHSELNLSSLELGDSALYFCASSLQSSFGGRNTGELFFGEGSRLTVL.

There are many counts of this clonotype. The chain joins TRBV12-3 or TRBV12-4 to TRBJ1-2; D unclear. Trimming left V 6 bases short and J 3 bases short, with 11 bases between. The CDR3 covers 13 residues. The CDR3: CASSLSGDYGYTF. CDR3 coding DNA: TGTGCCAGCAGCCTAAGTGGGGACTATGGCTACACCTTC.

This clonotype was seen more than once but under ten times. Sequence at one end of the junction differs from germline and may be a read error. J is TRBJ2-5 and V is TRBV5-1, with 7 bases that match TRBD1. CDR3 length: 16 residues. CDR1 is SGHRS and CDR2 is YFSETQ in the germline V gene. The CDR3 DNA reads TGTGCCAGCAGCAAACTACAGGGGATTGTGTTCGAGACCCAGTACTTC. Translated, it gives CASSKLQGIVFETQYF.

The rearrangement links TRBV9 to TRBJ2-1; 7 bases match TRBD1. The CDR3 totals 14 residues. Germline CDR1 is SGDLS and CDR2 is YYNGEE. V shed 3 bases and J 6 bases; nucleotides not matched to a gene: 6. The CDR3 region is CASSEPTGTNEQFF. In DNA, the CDR3 is TGTGCCAGCAGCGAACCGACAGGGACCAATGAGCAGTTCTTC.

This clonotype was seen ten or more times. The chain uses TRBV3-1 and TRBJ2-5, with a weak D call TRBD1 (6 bases). V lost 2 bases to trimming and J lost 5 bases, with 15 bases between them. This CDR3 comprises 15 residues. Germline CDR1 and CDR2: LGHDT and YNNKEL (reference sequence). CDR3 region: CASSQRPGVLETQYF. The CDR3 region has the DNA TGTGCCAGCAGCCAAAGGCCAGGGGTATTGGAGACCCAGTACTTC.

Many counts were recorded for this clonotype. The rearrangement joins TRBV11-2 to TRBJ1-1; no firm D call. Germline V gives CDR1 SGHAT, CDR2 FQNNGV. Trimming left V 1 base short and J 8 bases short, with 14 bases between. The length of the CDR3 is 14 residues. CDR3 loop: CASSLVVPMGEAFF. The CDR3 region has the DNA TGTGCCAGCAGCTTAGTAGTCCCAATGGGGGAAGCTTTCTTT. Together with reference TRBV11-2 and TRBJ1-1, the CDR3 gives the full variable domain: EAGVAQSPRYKIIEKRQSVAFWCNPISGHATLYWYQQILGQGPKLLIQFQNNGVVDDSQLPKDRFSAERLKGVDSTLKIQPAKLEDSAVYLCASSLVVPMGEAFFGQGTRLTVV.

V usage is TRBV7-6 and J usage is TRBJ2-3, with TRBD2 as a possible D gene (7 bases). Trimming took 0 bases from V and 8 from J, leaving 15 bases between them. CDR3 length equals 15 residues. CDR1 and CDR2 from the germline V gene are SGHVS and FNYEAQ. CDR3 in amino acids: CASSLAGGLGSTQYF. The CDR3 DNA reads as TGTGCCAGCAGCTTAGCGGGGGGGCTCGGTTCTACGCAGTATTTT.

This clonotype was seen at least ten times. The J gene is TRBJ1-1, the V gene TRBV6-1; 9 bases map to TRBD1. With V trimmed by 5 bases and J by 1 base, 11 bases remained unmatched. Germline V lookup: CDR1 MNHNS, CDR2 SASEGT. This CDR3 contains 17 residues. CDR3 in DNA: TGTGCCAGCAGTTCCCTCCGGGACAGGGCTTCGAACACTGAAGCTTTCTTT. Residues: CASSSLRDRASNTEAFF.